These T cell receptor beta chains were read from a single sample in a study of tumor-infiltrating lymphocytes in primary liver carcinoma. TCRdb called the multiplex PCR reads again in MiXCR, with one record for every CDR3 protein. The sample consists of 300,000 to 400,000 distinct CDR3 sequences, 65% of them appearing once. Input material: peripheral blood. These receptors came from a man aged 35-49 years with primary liver carcinoma and hepatitis B virus infection. The CDR3 runs from the conserved cysteine through the conserved F or W. A D gene is named only where the DNA matches it firmly. Size tells how often a clone was seen (once, few, many) or the class of an expanded clone, and some rows leave it out.

V gene,J gene,D gene,clone size,CDR3 DNA,CDR3 protein
TRBV4-1,TRBJ2-1,TRBD2,NA,TGCGCCAGCAGCCAAGATGACACTAGCGGGAGGGTCGATGAGCAGTTCTTC,CASSQDDTSGRVDEQFF
TRBV7-9,TRBJ1-1,NA,few,TGTGCCAGCAGCTTAGTACGGGTTCACACTGAAGCTTTCTTT,CASSLVRVHTEAFF
TRBV10-3,TRBJ2-2,TRBD2,once,TGTGCCATCAGTGGGGCGGGAGGCGTGAGCACCGGGGAGCTGTTTTTT,CAISGAGGVSTGELFF
TRBV11-2,TRBJ2-1,TRBD2,NA,TGTGCCAGCAGGCCTGGTAGCCGGGGAGGGCCTTACAGTGAGAAGTTCTTC,CASRPGSRGGPYSEKFF
TRBV12-3/TRBV12-4,TRBJ2-4,NA,NA,TGTGCCACCAGTTTATCACTAGCCAAAAACATTCAGTACTTC,CATSLSLAKNIQYF
TRBV5-1,TRBJ1-5,NA,NA,TGCGCCAGCAGCATTGGGCCGAGGGGGATTTCGAATCAGCCCCAGCATTTT,CASSIGPRGISNQPQHF
TRBV6-6,TRBJ1-5,NA,few,TGTGCCAGCAGTTTGGACAAAGAGTTTAGACAGCCCCAGCATTTT,CASSLDKEFRQPQHF
TRBV4-3,TRBJ2-7,NA,NA,TGCGCCAGCAGCCAAGAAGTCCTTACTTACAAGCACTACTTC,CASSQEVLTYKHYF
TRBV7-8,TRBJ1-1,NA,NA,TGTGCCAGCATCCCTAGGGGCCGGACTGAAGCTTTCTTT,CASIPRGRTEAFF
TRBV6-1,TRBJ2-1,TRBD2,NA,TGTGCCAGCAGTGAATCTAGCGGGAACTACAATGAGCAGTTCTTC,CASSESSGNYNEQFF
TRBV24-1,TRBJ2-3,TRBD1,NA,TGTGCCACCAGTGCCCCTGACAGGGCCGATACGCAGTATTTT,CATSAPDRADTQYF
TRBV6-6,TRBJ2-3,TRBD1,many,TGTGCCAGCAGTTACTTAGGGACAGGGGGACAGGATAGCACAGATACGCAGTATTTT,CASSYLGTGGQDSTDTQYF
TRBV6-6,TRBJ2-2,NA,few,TGTGCCAGCTCCAGTGCGAACATCGGGGAGCTGTTTTTT,CASSSANIGELFF
TRBV10-1,TRBJ1-4,NA,NA,TGCGCCAGCAGTGAGTCGTGGGGAGGCGGAGAAGAACTGTTTTTT,CASSESWGGGEELFF
TRBV6-6,TRBJ2-1,TRBD2,many,TGTGCCAGCAGCGGATCCGGGACTAGACCCCGAGAGCAGTTCTTC,CASSGSGTRPREQFF
TRBV4-2,TRBJ2-1,NA,NA,TGTGCCAGCAGTCAACCTTACAATGAGCAGTTCTTC,CASSQPYNEQFF
TRBV11-2,TRBJ2-4,NA,NA,TGTGCCAGCACACTAAGGGACGGCTTAGCCAAAAACATTCAGTACTTC,CASTLRDGLAKNIQYF
TRBV20-1,TRBJ2-1,NA,NA,TGCAGTGCCCAGATGCATCTGGGGAGCTCCTACAATGAGCAGTTCTTC,CSAQMHLGSSYNEQFF
TRBV11-2,TRBJ2-2,NA,NA,TGTGTAGATGGGACGGGGGAGAGCACCGGGGAGCTGTTTTTT,CVDGTGESTGELFF
TRBV10-3,TRBJ2-7,NA,NA,TGTGCCATCAGTGAGTTAATGCCCAGTACCCACGAGCAGTACTTC,CAISELMPSTHEQYF
TRBV7-9,TRBJ2-7,NA,many,TGTGCCAGCAGCTCCCTCCCCGGGGCTGGGCCCTACGAGCAGTACTTC,CASSSLPGAGPYEQYF
TRBV12-3/TRBV12-4,TRBJ2-1,NA,NA,TGTGCCAACAGTCCAGGGGCAGGGACTGAGCAGTTCTTC,CANSPGAGTEQFF
TRBV2,TRBJ2-6,TRBD2,NA,TGTGCCAGCATGCTAGGACTAGCGGGAGTCTCTGGGGCCAACGTCCTGACTTTC,CASMLGLAGVSGANVLTF
TRBV11-2,TRBJ2-7,TRBD2,NA,TGTGCCAGTAGCTTAGGTGGGGGGGATGGCTACGAGCAGTACTTC,CASSLGGGDGYEQYF
TRBV11-3,TRBJ2-1,TRBD2,NA,TGTGCCAGCAGCTTAGACCCTACTGAGACGGGGGGGCGCAGGCAGTTCTTC,CASSLDPTETGGRRQFF